This record covers a single TCR delta chain. Its antigen is unknown. Extracted RNA was reverse transcribed into cDNA. Pooled V-gene forward primers with one constant-region reverse primer generated the CDR3 amplicons by multiplex PCR. TCRdb called clones from the multiplex PCR reads again using CATT. The sample records 45,000 to 75,000 delta-chain clones, roughly 16% being singletons. The data stem from a study of Vδ1+ human thymocytes. Study-level results: Thymic TRG and TRD repertoires appeared highly polyclonal, with Gaussian CDR3 length distributions. Donors shared many TRG clonotypes but few TRD clonotypes. About 20% of thymic delta-chain sequences were Vdelta2, with few Vdelta3, unlike blood Vdelta1+ controls.

V lost 0 bases to trimming and J lost 0 bases; unmatched junction nucleotides: 13. The CDR3 spans 19 residues. Germline CDR1 TSWWSYY, CDR2 QGS. Sequenced material: Vdelta1+ gamma-delta thymocytes from the thymus. The sample's subset: FACS-sorted CD3+ TCRalphabeta- TCRVdelta1+ TCRVdelta2- thymocytes. This clonotype was obtained from a girl in the first two years of life who had congenital heart surgery. The chain carries TRDV1 and TRDJ1, with 7 positions matching TRDD3. The CDR3 region is CALGELGRGGCGYTDKLIF. The CDR3 nucleotides read TGTGCTCTTGGGGAACTAGGTCGCGGGGGATGTGGGTACACCGATAAACTCATCTTT.